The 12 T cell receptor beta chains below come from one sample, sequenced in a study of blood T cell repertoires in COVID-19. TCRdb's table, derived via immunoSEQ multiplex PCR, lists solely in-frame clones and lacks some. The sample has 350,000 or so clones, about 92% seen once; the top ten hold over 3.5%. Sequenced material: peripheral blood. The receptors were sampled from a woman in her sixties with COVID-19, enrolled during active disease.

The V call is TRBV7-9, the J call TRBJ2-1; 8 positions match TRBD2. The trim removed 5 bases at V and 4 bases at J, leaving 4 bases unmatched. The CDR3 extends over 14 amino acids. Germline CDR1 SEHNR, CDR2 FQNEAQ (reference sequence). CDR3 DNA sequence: TGTGCCAGCAGCCCCGGGACTAGATACAATGAGCAGTTCTTC. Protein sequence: CASSPGTRYNEQFF.

The CDR3 sequence is CASSLADRGALNEQFF. CDR3 bases: TGCGCCAGCAGCTTGGCAGACAGGGGGGCCCTCAATGAGCAGTTCTTC. V is TRBV5-1 and J is TRBJ2-1, with 9 bases identical to TRBD1. The CDR3 loop spans 16 amino acids. V dropped 0 bases and J dropped 6; count of bases not matched to a gene: 7. CDR1 and CDR2 (germline): SGHRS, YFSETQ.

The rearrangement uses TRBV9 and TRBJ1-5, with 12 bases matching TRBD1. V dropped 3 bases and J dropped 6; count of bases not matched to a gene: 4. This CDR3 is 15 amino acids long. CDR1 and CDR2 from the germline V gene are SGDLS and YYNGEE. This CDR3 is CASSGGTGGFQPQHF. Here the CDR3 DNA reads TGTGCCAGCAGCGGCGGGACAGGGGGCTTTCAGCCCCAGCATTTT.

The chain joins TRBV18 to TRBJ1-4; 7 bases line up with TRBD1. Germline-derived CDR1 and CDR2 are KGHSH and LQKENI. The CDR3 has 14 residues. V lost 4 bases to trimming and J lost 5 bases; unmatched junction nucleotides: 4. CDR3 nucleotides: TGTGCCAGCTCACAAGACAGGGAAAATGAAAAACTGTTTTTT. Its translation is CASSQDRENEKLFF.

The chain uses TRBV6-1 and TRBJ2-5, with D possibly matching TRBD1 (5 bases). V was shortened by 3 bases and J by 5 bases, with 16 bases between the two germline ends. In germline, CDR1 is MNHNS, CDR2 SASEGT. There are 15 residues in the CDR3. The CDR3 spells CASSETRTRWETQYF. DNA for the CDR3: TGTGCCAGCAGTGAGACACGGACACGATGGGAGACCCAGTACTTC.

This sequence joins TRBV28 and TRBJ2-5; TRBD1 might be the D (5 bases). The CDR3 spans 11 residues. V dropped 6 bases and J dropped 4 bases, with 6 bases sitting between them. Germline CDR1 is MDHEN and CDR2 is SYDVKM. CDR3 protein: CASRGVETQYF. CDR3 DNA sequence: TGTGCCAGCAGAGGGGTAGAGACCCAGTACTTC.

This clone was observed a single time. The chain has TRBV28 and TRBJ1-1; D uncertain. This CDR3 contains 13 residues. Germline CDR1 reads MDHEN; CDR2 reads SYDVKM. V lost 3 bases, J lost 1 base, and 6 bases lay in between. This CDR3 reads CASSFPQNTEAFF. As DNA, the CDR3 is TGTGCCAGCAGTTTTCCCCAGAACACTGAAGCTTTCTTT.

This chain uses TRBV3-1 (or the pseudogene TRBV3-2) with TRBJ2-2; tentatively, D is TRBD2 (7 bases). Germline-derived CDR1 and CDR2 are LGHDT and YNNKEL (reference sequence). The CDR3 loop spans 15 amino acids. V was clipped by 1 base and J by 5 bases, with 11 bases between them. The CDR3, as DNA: TGTGCCAGCAGCCAAGTAGGGGGGGAAACCGGGGAGCTGTTTTTT. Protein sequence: CASSQVGGETGELFF.

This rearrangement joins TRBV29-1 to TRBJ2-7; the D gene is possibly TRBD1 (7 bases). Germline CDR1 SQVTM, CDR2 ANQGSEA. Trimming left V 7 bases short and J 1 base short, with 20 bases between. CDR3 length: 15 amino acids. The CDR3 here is CSALKGRGASYEQYF. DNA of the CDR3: TGCAGCGCTCTAAAAGGCAGGGGGGCATCCTACGAGCAGTACTTC.

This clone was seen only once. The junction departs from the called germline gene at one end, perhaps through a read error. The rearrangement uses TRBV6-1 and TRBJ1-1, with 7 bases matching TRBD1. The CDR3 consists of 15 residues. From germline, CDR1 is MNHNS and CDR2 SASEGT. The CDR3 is CASSLQGTENAEAFF. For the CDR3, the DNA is TGTGCCAGCAGTCTACAGGGGACAGAGAACGCTGAAGCTTTCTTT.

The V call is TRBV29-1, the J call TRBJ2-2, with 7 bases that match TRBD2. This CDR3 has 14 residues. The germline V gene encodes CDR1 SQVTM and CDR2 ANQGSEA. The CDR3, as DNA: TGCAGTTTACGGGGGGAGGGGAACACCGGGGAGCTGTTTTTT. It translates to CSLRGEGNTGELFF.

The CDR3 reads CASSEGGGSYNEQFF. The CDR3 DNA is TGTGCCAGCAGCGAGGGCGGGGGCTCCTACAATGAGCAGTTCTTC. The V and J genes are TRBV9 and TRBJ2-1, with 7 bases lining up with TRBD2. The trim removed 3 bases at V and 0 bases at J, leaving 3 bases unmatched. CDR3 size: 15 residues. The germline CDR1 and CDR2 sequences are SGDLS and YYNGEE.